This TCR beta chain was captured by sequencing in a study of blood T cells in healthy people across ages. Study summary: About one barcoded beta molecule per two T cells came from capture by template switching. Study-level findings and limits: Observed TCR beta diversity per million T cells went down as age went up. This fall followed a roughly linear course with age.

At least ten counts were recorded for this clonotype. Its specificity is not known. The CDR3 totals 13 residues. Unmatched junction bases numbered 6, after V lost 7 bases and J lost 9 bases. Germline CDR1 SNHLY, CDR2 FYNNEI. Through a sample-barcoded 5' primer and a J-beta primer mix, a second PCR was run for roughly 6 to 12 cycles. TCRdb reprocessed the 5' RACE reads via MiXCR and lists one record per CDR3 protein. The profile shows some 1.7 million distinct CDR3 sequences, 28% of them singletons. Isolated PBMCs totaled at least 7 million in each sample. This rearrangement joins TRBV2 to TRBJ2-1; 10 nucleotides align to TRBD2. This TCR came from a woman aged 25-40 years in good health. The sequenced sample was blood. The CDR3 region has the DNA TGTGCCAGCAATTATATAGCGGGAGGTGAGCAGTTCTTC. Encoded protein: CASNYIAGGEQFF. The variable domain in full, with the rest retrieved from reference TRBV2 and TRBJ2-1, is EPEVTQTPSHQVTQMGQEVILRCVPISNHLYFYWYRQILGQKVEFLVSFYNNEISEKSEIFDDQFSVERPDGSNFTLKIRSTKLEDSAMYFCASNYIAGGEQFFGPGTRLTVL.